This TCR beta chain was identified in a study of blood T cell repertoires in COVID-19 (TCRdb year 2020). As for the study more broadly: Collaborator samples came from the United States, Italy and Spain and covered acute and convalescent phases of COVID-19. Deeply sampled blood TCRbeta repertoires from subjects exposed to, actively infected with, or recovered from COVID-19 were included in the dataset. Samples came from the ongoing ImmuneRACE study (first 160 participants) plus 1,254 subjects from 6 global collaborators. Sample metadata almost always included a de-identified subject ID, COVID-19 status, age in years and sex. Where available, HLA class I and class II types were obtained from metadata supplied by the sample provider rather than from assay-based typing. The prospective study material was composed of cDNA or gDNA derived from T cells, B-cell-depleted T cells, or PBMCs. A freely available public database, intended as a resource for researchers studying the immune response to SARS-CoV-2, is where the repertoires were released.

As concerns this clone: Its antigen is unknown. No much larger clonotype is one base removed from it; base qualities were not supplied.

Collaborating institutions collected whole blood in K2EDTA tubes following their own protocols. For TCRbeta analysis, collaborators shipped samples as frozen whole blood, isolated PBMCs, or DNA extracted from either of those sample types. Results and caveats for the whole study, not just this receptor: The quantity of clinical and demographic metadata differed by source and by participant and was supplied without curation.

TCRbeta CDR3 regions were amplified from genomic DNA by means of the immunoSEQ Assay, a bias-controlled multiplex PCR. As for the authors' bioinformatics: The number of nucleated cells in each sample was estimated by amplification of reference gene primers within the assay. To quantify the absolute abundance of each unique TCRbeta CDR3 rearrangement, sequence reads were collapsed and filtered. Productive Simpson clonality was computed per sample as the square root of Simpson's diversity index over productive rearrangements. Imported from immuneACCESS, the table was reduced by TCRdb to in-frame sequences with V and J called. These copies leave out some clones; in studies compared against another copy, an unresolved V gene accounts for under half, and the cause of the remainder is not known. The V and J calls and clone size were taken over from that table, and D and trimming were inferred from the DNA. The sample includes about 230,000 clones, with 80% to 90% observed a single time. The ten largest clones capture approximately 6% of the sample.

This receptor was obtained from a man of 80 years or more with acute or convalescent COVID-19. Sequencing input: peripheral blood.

The CDR3 is CASSNRKTRTSGETQYF. The nucleotide sequence reads as follows: TGCGCCAGCAGTAATCGGAAAACCAGGACTAGCGGAGAGACCCAGTACTTC. The V and J genes are TRBV23-1 and TRBJ2-5, with 10 bases in between that match TRBD2. TRBV23-1 is given ORF status, its function remaining uncertain. Inclusive of the bounding cysteine and phenylalanine, the CDR3 is 17 residues long. Only the CDR3 part of the read is kept: 51 bases, read in frame from the first base. V is pruned by 5 bases and J by 4 bases, leaving 13 bases of the junction without a gene match.